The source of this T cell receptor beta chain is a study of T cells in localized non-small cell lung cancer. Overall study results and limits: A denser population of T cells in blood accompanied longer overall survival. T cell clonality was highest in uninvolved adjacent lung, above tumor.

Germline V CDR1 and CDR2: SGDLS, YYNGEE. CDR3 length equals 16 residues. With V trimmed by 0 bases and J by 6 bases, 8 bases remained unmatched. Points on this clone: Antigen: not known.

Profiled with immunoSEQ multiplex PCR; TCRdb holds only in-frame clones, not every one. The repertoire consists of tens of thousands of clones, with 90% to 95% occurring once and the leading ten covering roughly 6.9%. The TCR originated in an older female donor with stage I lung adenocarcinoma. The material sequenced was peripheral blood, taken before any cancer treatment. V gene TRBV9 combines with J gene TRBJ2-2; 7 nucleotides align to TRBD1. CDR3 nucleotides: TGTGCCAGCAGCGTAGACAGGGGTGGCAACGCCGGGGAGCTGTTTTTT. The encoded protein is CASSVDRGGNAGELFF.